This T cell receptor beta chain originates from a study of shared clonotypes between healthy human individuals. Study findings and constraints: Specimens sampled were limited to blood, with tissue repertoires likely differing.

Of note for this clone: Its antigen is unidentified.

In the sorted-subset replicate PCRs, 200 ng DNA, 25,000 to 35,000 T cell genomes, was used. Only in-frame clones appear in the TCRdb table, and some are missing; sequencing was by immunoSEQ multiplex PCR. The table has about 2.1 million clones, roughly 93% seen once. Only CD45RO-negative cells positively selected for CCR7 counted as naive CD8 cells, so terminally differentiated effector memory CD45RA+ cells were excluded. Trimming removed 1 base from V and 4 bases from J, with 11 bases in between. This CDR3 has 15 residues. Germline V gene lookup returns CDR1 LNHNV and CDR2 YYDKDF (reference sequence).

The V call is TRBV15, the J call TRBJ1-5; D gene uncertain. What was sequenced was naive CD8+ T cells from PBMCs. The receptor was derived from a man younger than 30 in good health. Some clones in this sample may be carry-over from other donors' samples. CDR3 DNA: TGTGCCACCAGCAGAGCCCTCGGGAGGAATCAGCCCCAGCATTTT. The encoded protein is CATSRALGRNQPQHF.